The source of this T cell receptor beta chain is a study of cytotoxic CD8 clonotypes in ibrutinib-treated CLL. Sequencing used immunoSEQ multiplex PCR; TCRdb keeps in-frame clones, though not all of them. The table lists roughly 200,000 clones, 75% to 80% of them singletons, with more than 9.5% in the top ten. Germline CDR1 is SGHAT and CDR2 is FQNNGV. V shed 4 bases, J shed 4 bases, and the junction held 7 bases outside the gene matches. This CDR3 region has 16 residues. The rearrangement links TRBV11-2 to TRBJ2-1; 10 positions match TRBD2. Sequenced here: PBMCs, sampled after 12 months of ibrutinib treatment. The TCR originated in a human donor with chronic lymphocytic leukemia. The CDR3 nucleotides read TGTGCCAGCAGCTACTTAGCGGGAGGAAGGTACAATGAGCAGTTCTTC. This codes for CASSYLAGGRYNEQFF. Filled out from reference TRBV11-2 and TRBJ2-1, the complete variable domain reads EAGVAQSPRYKIIEKRQSVAFWCNPISGHATLYWYQQILGQGPKLLIQFQNNGVVDDSQLPKDRFSAERLKGVDSTLKIQPAKLEDSAVYLCASSYLAGGRYNEQFFGPGTRLTVL.